Listed here are 30 T cell receptor beta chains from one sample, sequenced in a study of pediatric ulcerative colitis. One to two pinch biopsies were taken from the rectum during colonoscopy. TCRdb keeps only in-frame clones here, not all; method: immunoSEQ multiplex PCR. The sample carries fewer than 20,000 clones, roughly 74% recorded once. Input material: gut tissue. All receptors come from a boy under 18 with moderate ulcerative colitis.

The genes are TRBV6-1 and TRBJ1-1, with 12 nucleotides matching TRBD1. The length of the CDR3 is 14 residues. V shed 8 bases, J shed 11 bases, and the junction held 12 bases outside the gene matches. Per germline, CDR1 MNHNS and CDR2 SASEGT. CDR3 amino acids: CASGRDRGRSSAFF. The CDR3 DNA follows: TGTGCCAGCGGCAGGGACAGGGGGCGAAGCAGTGCTTTCTTT.

V gene TRBV5-4 combines with J gene TRBJ2-5; TRBD2 might be the D (5 bases). The CDR3 loop spans 13 amino acids. Trimming removed 3 bases at V and 3 bases at J, with 9 bases between. Looked up from germline, CDR1 is SGHNT and CDR2 is YYREEE (reference sequence). CDR3 nucleotides: TGTGCCAGCAGCTGGGCCGGGGAAGAGACCCAGTACTTC. Its protein is CASSWAGEETQYF.

The genes are TRBV5-6 and TRBJ2-7, with D unclear. CDR3 length: 12 residues. V was trimmed by 4 bases and J by 6 bases, leaving 11 bases between them. Germline V gene sequence: CDR1 SGHDT, CDR2 YYEEEE. CDR3 region: CASSLPRGEQYF. The CDR3 nucleotides are TGTGCCAGCAGCCTCCCCAGAGGCGAGCAGTACTTC.

The J gene is TRBJ1-4, the V gene TRBV7-9; possible D gene TRBD1, 6 bases. CDR3 length: 16 amino acids. Trimming took 1 base from V and 8 from J, leaving 17 bases between them. Germline V gene lookup returns CDR1 SEHNR and CDR2 FQNEAQ (reference sequence). CDR3 coding DNA: TGTGCCAGCAGCTTAGAGGGCTCAGGGGTTGGGGAAAAACTGTTTTTT. Translation: CASSLEGSGVGEKLFF.

This rearrangement joins TRBV28 to TRBJ1-1, with D unclear. Trimming removed 7 bases at V and 0 bases at J, with 9 bases between. Germline V CDR1 and CDR2: MDHEN, SYDVKM. This CDR3 spans 13 amino acids. The DNA of the CDR3 is TGTGCCAGCAAGCTACGGGTGAACACTGAAGCTTTCTTT. The encoded protein is CASKLRVNTEAFF. The entire variable domain, with the rest obtained from reference TRBV28 and TRBJ1-1, is as follows: DVKVTQSSRYLVKRTGEKVFLECVQDMDHENMFWYRQDPGLGLRLIYFSYDVKMKEKGDIPEGYSVSREKKERFSLILESASTNQTSMYLCASKLRVNTEAFFGQGTRLTVV.

J is TRBJ2-7 and V is TRBV7-3, with D perhaps assigned TRBD1 or TRBD2 (6 bases each). This CDR3 region has 22 residues. Germline values: CDR1 SGHTA, CDR2 FQGTGA. V dropped 0 bases and J dropped 3 bases, with 33 bases sitting between them. The CDR3 nucleotides read TGTGCCAGCAGCTTAACCCTGAGACGGGCGGGACACAGGGTTGAATTCTTCTACGAGCAGTACTTC. Translation gives CASSLTLRRAGHRVEFFYEQYF. The whole variable domain, remainder taken from reference TRBV7-3 and TRBJ2-7, is GAGVSQTPSNKVTEKGKYVELRCDPISGHTALYWYRQSLGQGPEFLIYFQGTGAADDSGLPNDRFFAVRPEGSVSTLKIQRTERGDSAVYLCASSLTLRRAGHRVEFFYEQYFGPGTRLTVT.

The rearrangement joins TRBV15 to TRBJ2-7; 13 nucleotides agree with TRBD2. The V and J ends lost 2 bases and 4 bases, in that order; junction bases with no gene match: 8. This CDR3 is built from 17 residues. Germline assignment: CDR1 LNHNV and CDR2 YYDKDF (reference sequence). The CDR3 nucleotides read TGTGCCACCAGCAGAACTTCCGGGACTAGCGGGACATACGAGCAGTACTTC. Residues: CATSRTSGTSGTYEQYF.

The rearrangement uses TRBV6-6 and TRBJ1-3; D is uncertain. The CDR3 has 16 amino acids. CDR1 is MNHNY, CDR2 SVGAGI, per germline (reference sequence). Trimming stripped 0 bases from V and 0 bases from J, with 9 bases between. The CDR3 is CASSYSGQYSGNTIYF. DNA of the CDR3: TGTGCCAGCAGTTACTCAGGCCAGTACTCTGGAAACACCATATATTTT.

The CDR3 here is CASSYSQGPSNTEAFF. CDR3 nucleotides: TGTGCCAGCAGTTACTCCCAGGGACCGTCGAACACTGAAGCTTTCTTT. The rearrangement links TRBV6-5 to TRBJ1-1; D perhaps matches TRBD1 (5 bases). The V end lost 0 bases, the J end lost 1 base, and 12 bases lay between the germline ends. CDR3 length equals 16 residues. The V gene's germline CDR1 is MNHEY and CDR2 SVGAGI.

This chain joins TRBV5-1 and TRBJ2-2, with no clear D. Trimming took 0 bases from V and 2 from J, leaving 5 bases between them. The CDR3 covers 14 residues. Germline lookup yields CDR1 SGHRS and CDR2 YFSETQ. The CDR3 sequence is CASSLGFNTGELFF. The CDR3 DNA follows: TGCGCCAGCAGCTTGGGGTTCAACACCGGGGAGCTGTTTTTT.

This clone was seen a single time. The chain links TRBV19 to TRBJ2-7; D may be TRBD2 (6 bases). This CDR3 comprises 13 residues. V was shortened by 3 bases and J by 6 bases, with 12 bases between the two germline ends. Germline CDR1 reads LNHDA; CDR2 reads SQIVND (reference sequence). The CDR3 region is CASSIGGTSEQYF. CDR3 in DNA: TGTGCCAGTAGTATCGGGGGAACTAGCGAGCAGTACTTC.

The genes are TRBV5-1 and TRBJ2-1, with 8 bases matching TRBD1. V trimming: 1 base; J trimming: 6 bases; junction bases outside the gene matches: 6. Germline V lookup: CDR1 SGHRS, CDR2 YFSETQ. The CDR3 loop spans 15 amino acids. DNA of the CDR3: TGCGCCAGCAGCTTGTGGGGCCAGGGGGCCAATGAGCAGTTCTTC. Amino acid sequence: CASSLWGQGANEQFF.

V is TRBV30 and J is TRBJ2-3; TRBD1 is a possible D gene (6 bases). Germline loops: CDR1 GTSNPN, CDR2 SVGIG (reference sequence). This CDR3 is 14 amino acids long. Trimming removed 1 base at V and 4 bases at J, with 12 bases between. The CDR3 spells CAWSENRDADTQYF. Written as DNA, the CDR3 is TGTGCCTGGAGTGAAAACAGGGATGCAGATACGCAGTATTTT.

CDR3 sequence: CASSLASAGGRYEQYF. The CDR3 DNA is TGTGCCAGCAGCTTAGCTTCAGCGGGGGGACGGTACGAGCAGTACTTC. The chain employs TRBV13 and TRBJ2-7; 9 positions match TRBD2. Germline lookup yields CDR1 PRHDT and CDR2 FYEKMQ (reference sequence). The junction had 8 bases not matched to a gene; V was cut back by 1 base and J by 4 bases. The CDR3 has 16 residues.

This chain uses TRBV27 with TRBJ1-1; 7 bases align to TRBD1. This CDR3 is built from 13 residues. J gave up 5 bases and V 8 bases, and 8 bases lay outside the gene matches. Per the germline V gene, CDR1 is MNHEY and CDR2 is SMNVEV (reference sequence). CDR3 loop: CASSRQGSTEAFF. The CDR3 bases are TGTGCCAGCTCACGACAGGGAAGTACTGAAGCTTTCTTT.

This clone was picked up a small number of times. The chain employs TRBV4-2 and TRBJ2-2, with TRBD2 matching over 12 bases. Germline-derived CDR1 and CDR2 are LGHNA and YNFKEQ. The CDR3 is 18 amino acids. With V trimmed by 3 bases and J by 0 bases, 5 bases remained unmatched. CDR3 region: CASSHWTSGTTNTGELFF. CDR3 nucleotide sequence: TGTGCCAGCAGCCATTGGACTAGCGGGACAACGAACACCGGGGAGCTGTTTTTT.

V gene TRBV27 combines with J gene TRBJ1-1, with 9 bases that match TRBD1. Trimming at V came to 7 bases and at J to 4 bases, leaving 10 bases not matched to a gene. Germline values: CDR1 MNHEY, CDR2 SMNVEV (reference sequence). There are 15 residues in the CDR3. The DNA for the CDR3 is TGTGCCAGCAAAATTTCGACAGGGGGAATCACTGAAGCTTTCTTT. It codes for CASKISTGGITEAFF.

This chain connects TRBV6-5 to TRBJ1-3, with 9 positions matching TRBD1. The CDR3 has 14 amino acids. Germline V lookup: CDR1 MNHEY, CDR2 SVGAGI. The ends lost 6 bases at V and 5 bases at J; junction bases unmatched: 5. CDR3 loop: CASSFGQGRNTIYF. The CDR3 DNA reads as TGTGCCAGCAGCTTCGGACAGGGGCGAAACACCATATATTTT.

CDR3 sequence reads: CASSPGDREETQYF. CDR3 sequence (DNA): TGTGCCAGCAGCCCAGGGGACAGGGAAGAGACCCAGTACTTC. The chain links TRBV7-9 to TRBJ2-5, with TRBD1 matching 9 bases. The CDR3 is 14 residues long. In germline, CDR1 is SEHNR, CDR2 FQNEAQ (reference sequence). V gave up 5 bases and J gave up 3 bases; unmatched junction bases: 4.

V is TRBV20-1 and J is TRBJ2-1, with unresolved D. Germline loops: CDR1 DFQATT, CDR2 SNEGSKA (reference sequence). The CDR3 contains 11 residues. V was pared by 6 bases and J by 9 bases, with 12 bases between. CDR3 region: CSAPDPPEQFF. The CDR3, as DNA: TGCAGTGCACCCGACCCCCCTGAGCAGTTCTTC.

Here the CDR3 DNA reads TGTGCCACCAGCAGAGATCCTAACTATGGCTACACCTTC. Its protein product is CATSRDPNYGYTF. This sequence joins TRBV15 and TRBJ1-2; no definite D call. CDR3 length equals 13 residues. Looked up from germline, CDR1 is LNHNV and CDR2 is YYDKDF (reference sequence). Trimming left V 0 bases short and J 0 bases short, with 2 bases between.

The rearrangement links TRBV5-1 to TRBJ2-7; 9 bases line up with TRBD1. After removal of 4 bases from V and 5 bases from J, the junction contained 10 bases not matched to a gene. CDR1 SGHRS and CDR2 YFSETQ come from the germline V gene. The CDR3 loop spans 15 amino acids. The CDR3 sequence: CASSGYSGTGNEQYF. The CDR3 bases are TGCGCCAGCAGCGGGTACTCCGGGACAGGGAACGAGCAGTACTTC.

The J gene is TRBJ1-1, the V gene TRBV6-5; no clear D gene. CDR1 MNHEY and CDR2 SVGAGI come from the germline V gene. This CDR3 contains 13 residues. V shed 6 bases and J shed 2 bases, with 10 bases lying between them. The CDR3 loop is CASRFAANTEAFF. The CDR3 nucleotides are TGTGCCAGCAGATTTGCCGCCAACACTGAAGCTTTCTTT.

The table lists this clone with a few counts. Within the sample, other DNA sequences also encode this same CDR3. The gene calls are TRBV9 and TRBJ1-2; no reliable D call. Trimming took off 0 bases at V and 4 bases at J, with 7 bases between the two ends. Per germline, CDR1 SGDLS and CDR2 YYNGEE. The CDR3 runs to 13 residues. The chain's CDR3 is CASSVELSYGYTF. CDR3 nucleotide sequence: TGTGCCAGCAGCGTAGAACTGTCCTATGGCTACACCTTC.

A note on this clone: The same CDR3 can be traced to other DNA sequences in this sample. This rearrangement joins TRBV6-4 to TRBJ2-3; 10 bases map to TRBD2. Germline CDR1 is MRHNA and CDR2 is SNTAGT. The junction had 3 bases not matched to a gene; V was cut back by 0 bases and J by 6 bases. This CDR3 is built from 15 residues. This CDR3 reads CASSDSSGGADTQYF. CDR3 bases: TGTGCCAGCAGTGACTCGAGCGGGGGGGCCGATACGCAGTATTTT.

In DNA, the CDR3 is TGTGCCACGCAGGGGGCTGAAAAACTGTTTTTT. Translated, it gives CATQGAEKLFF. The V and J genes are TRBV7-9 and TRBJ1-4, with 8 positions matching TRBD1. Germline lookup yields CDR1 SEHNR and CDR2 FQNEAQ (reference sequence). V was pared by 10 bases and J by 7 bases, with 2 bases of the junction left unmatched. The CDR3 is 11 amino acids.

The chain couples TRBV7-9 to TRBJ1-4; 10 positions match TRBD1. Germline loops: CDR1 SEHNR, CDR2 FQNEAQ (reference sequence). There are 17 residues in the CDR3. The V segment lost 5 bases and the J segment 5 bases; nucleotides outside the gene matches: 11. The CDR3, as DNA: TGTGCCAGCAGCCAACGGGGACAGGGGACCGGCAATGAAAAACTGTTTTTT. This sequence encodes CASSQRGQGTGNEKLFF.

This rearrangement joins TRBV7-3 to TRBJ2-5; D is perhaps TRBD2 (5 bases). The CDR3 contains 15 residues. From germline, CDR1 is SGHTA and CDR2 FQGTGA. The V gene lost 2 bases and the J gene lost 4 bases, with 14 bases spanning the gap. The CDR3 loop is CASSLGPARGETQYF. CDR3 nucleotides: TGTGCCAGCAGCTTAGGCCCAGCACGGGGAGAGACCCAGTACTTC.

The chain uses TRBV7-6 and TRBJ1-1, with D maybe TRBD1 (5 bases). CDR1 is SGHVS, CDR2 FNYEAQ, per germline. The germline V and J ends were trimmed by 1 base and 1 base, with 10 bases remaining between them. The CDR3 covers 15 residues. CDR3 in DNA: TGTGCCAGCAGCTTAGTTGGGGGGTCGAACACTGAAGCTTTCTTT. Translating it yields CASSLVGGSNTEAFF.

This sequence joins TRBV5-6 and TRBJ2-3; D not resolved. V shed 4 bases and J shed 2 bases, with 14 bases lying between them. CDR1 SGHDT and CDR2 YYEEEE come from the germline V gene. The CDR3 has 15 amino acids. The CDR3, as DNA: TGTGCCAGCAGCAGATCCGGGCCGACCACAGATACGCAGTATTTT. It codes for CASSRSGPTTDTQYF.